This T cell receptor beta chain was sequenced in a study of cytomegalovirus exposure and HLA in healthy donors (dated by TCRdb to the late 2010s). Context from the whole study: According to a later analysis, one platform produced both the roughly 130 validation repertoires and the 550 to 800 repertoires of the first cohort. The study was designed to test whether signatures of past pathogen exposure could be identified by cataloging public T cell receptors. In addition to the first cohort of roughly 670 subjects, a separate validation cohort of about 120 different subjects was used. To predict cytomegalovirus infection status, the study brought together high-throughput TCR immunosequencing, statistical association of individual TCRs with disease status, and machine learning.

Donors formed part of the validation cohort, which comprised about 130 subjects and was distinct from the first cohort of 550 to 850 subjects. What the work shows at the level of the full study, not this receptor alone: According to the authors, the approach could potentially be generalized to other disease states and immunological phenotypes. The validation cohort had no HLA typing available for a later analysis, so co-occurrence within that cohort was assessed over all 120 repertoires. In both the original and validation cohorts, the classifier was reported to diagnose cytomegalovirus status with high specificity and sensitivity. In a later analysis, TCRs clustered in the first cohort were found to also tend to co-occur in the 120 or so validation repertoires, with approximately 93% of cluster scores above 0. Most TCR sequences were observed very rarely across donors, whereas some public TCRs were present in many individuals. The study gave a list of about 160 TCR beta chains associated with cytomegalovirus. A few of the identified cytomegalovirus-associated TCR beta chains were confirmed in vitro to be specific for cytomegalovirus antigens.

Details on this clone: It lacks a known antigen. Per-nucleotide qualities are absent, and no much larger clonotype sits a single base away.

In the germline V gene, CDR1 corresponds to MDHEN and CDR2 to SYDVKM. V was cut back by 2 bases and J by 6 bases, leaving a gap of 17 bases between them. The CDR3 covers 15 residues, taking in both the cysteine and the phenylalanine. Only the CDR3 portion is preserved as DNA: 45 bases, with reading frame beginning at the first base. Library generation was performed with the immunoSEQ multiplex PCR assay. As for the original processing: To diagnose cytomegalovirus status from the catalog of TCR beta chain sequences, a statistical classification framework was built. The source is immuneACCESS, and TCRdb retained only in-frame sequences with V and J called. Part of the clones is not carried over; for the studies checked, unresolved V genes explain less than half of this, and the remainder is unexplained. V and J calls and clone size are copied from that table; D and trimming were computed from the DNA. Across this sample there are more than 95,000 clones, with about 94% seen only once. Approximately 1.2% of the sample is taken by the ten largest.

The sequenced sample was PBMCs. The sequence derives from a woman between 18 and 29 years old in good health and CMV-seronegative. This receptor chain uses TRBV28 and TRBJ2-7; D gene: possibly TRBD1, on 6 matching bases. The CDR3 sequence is CASSLMTGRASEQYF. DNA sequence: TGTGCCAGCAGTTTAATGACAGGCCGAGCCTCCGAGCAGTACTTC. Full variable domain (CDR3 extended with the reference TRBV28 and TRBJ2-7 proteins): DVKVTQSSRYLVKRTGEKVFLECVQDMDHENMFWYRQDPGLGLRLIYFSYDVKMKEKGDIPEGYSVSREKKERFSLILESASTNQTSMYLCASSLMTGRASEQYFGPGTRLTVT.